The clone carrying this T cell receptor beta chain occurred many times. Antigen specificity is unknown. Unique molecular identifiers were used to barcode this TCRbeta library. TCRdb recomputed calls from the PCR reads with MiXCR, one row per CDR3 protein. The data hold 490,000 or so distinct CDR3 sequences, with roughly 10% observed a single time. This specimen belongs to a study of T-cell reconstitution after alpha-beta-depleted transplantation in children. Study-level points and caveats: Diversity and T-cell counts at one year after transplant derived mostly from new T cells. Reportedly, roughly two months post-transplant, alpha-beta T cells arose from several hundred expanded graft clones.

Trimming stripped 5 bases from V and 0 bases from J, with 26 bases between. The CDR3 contains 21 residues. The germline gives CDR1 MDHEN, CDR2 SYDVKM. V and J are TRBV28 and TRBJ1-6; a weak D match, TRBD1 (6 bases). Sequencing was performed on PBMCs, taken before TCRalphabeta/CD19-depleted stem cell transplant. The TCR comes from a child aged 2-15 years with inherited bone marrow failure, due to receive a stem cell transplant. The CDR3 here is CASSRPVGAWSPSSYNSPLHF. The CDR3 nucleotides are TGTGCCAGCAGTCGCCCCGTGGGGGCCTGGAGCCCCAGCTCCTATAATTCACCCCTCCACTTT.